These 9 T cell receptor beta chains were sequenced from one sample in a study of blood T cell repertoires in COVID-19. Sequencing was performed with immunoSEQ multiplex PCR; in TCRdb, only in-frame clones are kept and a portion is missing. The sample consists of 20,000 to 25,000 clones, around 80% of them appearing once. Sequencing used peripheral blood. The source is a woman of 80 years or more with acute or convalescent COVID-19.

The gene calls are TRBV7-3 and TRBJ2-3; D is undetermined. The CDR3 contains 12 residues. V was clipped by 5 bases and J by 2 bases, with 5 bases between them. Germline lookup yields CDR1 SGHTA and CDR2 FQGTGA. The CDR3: CASSVATDTQYF. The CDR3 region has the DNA TGTGCCAGCAGCGTAGCCACAGATACGCAGTATTTT. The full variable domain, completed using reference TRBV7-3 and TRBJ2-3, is GAGVSQTPSNKVTEKGKYVELRCDPISGHTALYWYRQSLGQGPEFLIYFQGTGAADDSGLPNDRFFAVRPEGSVSTLKIQRTERGDSAVYLCASSVATDTQYFGPGTRLTVL.

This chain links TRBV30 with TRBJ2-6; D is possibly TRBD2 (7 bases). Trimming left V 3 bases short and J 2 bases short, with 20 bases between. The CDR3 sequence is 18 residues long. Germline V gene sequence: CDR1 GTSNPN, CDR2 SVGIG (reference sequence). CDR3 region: CAWRRGGARRAGANVLTF. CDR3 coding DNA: TGTGCCTGGAGGAGGGGGGGCGCTCGGAGAGCTGGGGCCAACGTCCTGACTTTC. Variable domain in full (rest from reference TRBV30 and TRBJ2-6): SQTIHQWPATLVQPVGSPLSLECTVEGTSNPNLYWYRQAAGRGLQLLFYSVGIGQISSEVPQNLSASRPQDRQFILSSKKLLLSDSGFYLCAWRRGGARRAGANVLTFGAGSRLTVL.

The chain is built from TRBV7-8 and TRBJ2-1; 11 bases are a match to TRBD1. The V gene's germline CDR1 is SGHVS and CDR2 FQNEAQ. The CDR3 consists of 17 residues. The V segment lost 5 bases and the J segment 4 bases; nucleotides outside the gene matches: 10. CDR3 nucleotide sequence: TGTGCCAGCAGCCCCCGACGGGGGACAGGGGGTTACAATGAGCAGTTCTTC. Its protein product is CASSPRRGTGGYNEQFF.

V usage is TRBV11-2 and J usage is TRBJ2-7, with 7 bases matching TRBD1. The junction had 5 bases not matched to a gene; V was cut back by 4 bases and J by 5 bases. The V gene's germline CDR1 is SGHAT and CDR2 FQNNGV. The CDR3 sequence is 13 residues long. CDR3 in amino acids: CASSSGQFHEQYF. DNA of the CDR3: TGTGCCAGCAGCTCGGGACAGTTTCACGAGCAGTACTTC. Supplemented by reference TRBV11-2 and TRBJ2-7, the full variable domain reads EAGVAQSPRYKIIEKRQSVAFWCNPISGHATLYWYQQILGQGPKLLIQFQNNGVVDDSQLPKDRFSAERLKGVDSTLKIQPAKLEDSAVYLCASSSGQFHEQYFGPGTRLTVT.

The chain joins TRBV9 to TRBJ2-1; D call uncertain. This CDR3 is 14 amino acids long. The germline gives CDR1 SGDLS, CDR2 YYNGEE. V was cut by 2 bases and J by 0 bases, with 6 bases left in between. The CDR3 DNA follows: TGTGCCAGCAGCGTCATCGGCTCCTACAATGAGCAGTTCTTC. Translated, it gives CASSVIGSYNEQFF.

This CDR3 reads CASSPPAAFGYTF. CDR3 coding DNA: TGTGCCAGCTCACCACCTGCAGCGTTTGGCTACACCTTC. The chain has TRBV18 and TRBJ1-2; D is unclear. The CDR3 is 13 amino acids. Germline V gene lookup returns CDR1 KGHSH and CDR2 LQKENI. V was cut by 0 bases and J by 7 bases, with 9 bases left in between.

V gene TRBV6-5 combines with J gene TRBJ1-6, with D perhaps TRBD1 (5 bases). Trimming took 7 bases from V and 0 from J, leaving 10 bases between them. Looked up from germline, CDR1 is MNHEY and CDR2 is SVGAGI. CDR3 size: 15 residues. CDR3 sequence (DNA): TGTGCCAGCACCAGGGCCAGCTCCTATAATTCACCCCTCCACTTT. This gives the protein CASTRASSYNSPLHF.

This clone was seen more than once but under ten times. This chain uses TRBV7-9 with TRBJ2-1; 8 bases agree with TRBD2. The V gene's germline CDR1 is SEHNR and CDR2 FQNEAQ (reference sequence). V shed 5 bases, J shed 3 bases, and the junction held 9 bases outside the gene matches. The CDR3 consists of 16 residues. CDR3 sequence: CASSAFGGAVYNEQFF. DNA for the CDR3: TGTGCCAGCAGCGCGTTCGGGGGGGCCGTCTACAATGAGCAGTTCTTC.

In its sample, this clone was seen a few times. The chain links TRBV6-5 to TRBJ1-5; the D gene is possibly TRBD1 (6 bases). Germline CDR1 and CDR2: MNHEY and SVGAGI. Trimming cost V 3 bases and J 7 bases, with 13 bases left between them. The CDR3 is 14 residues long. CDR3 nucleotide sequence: TGTGCCAGCAGTTATGTGGCAGGGGTCCAGCCCCAGCATTTT. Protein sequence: CASSYVAGVQPQHF.